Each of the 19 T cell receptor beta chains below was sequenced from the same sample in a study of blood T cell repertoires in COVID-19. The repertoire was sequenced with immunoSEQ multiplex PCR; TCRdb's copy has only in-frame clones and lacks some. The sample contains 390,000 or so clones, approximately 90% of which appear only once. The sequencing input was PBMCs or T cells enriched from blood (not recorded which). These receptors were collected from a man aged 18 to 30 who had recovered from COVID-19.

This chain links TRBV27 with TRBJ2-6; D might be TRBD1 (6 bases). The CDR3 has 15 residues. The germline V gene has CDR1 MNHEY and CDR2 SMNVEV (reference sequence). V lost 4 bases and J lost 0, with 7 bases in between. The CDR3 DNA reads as TGTGCCAGCAGTTACAGGGACTCTGGGGCCAACGTCCTGACTTTC. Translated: CASSYRDSGANVLTF.

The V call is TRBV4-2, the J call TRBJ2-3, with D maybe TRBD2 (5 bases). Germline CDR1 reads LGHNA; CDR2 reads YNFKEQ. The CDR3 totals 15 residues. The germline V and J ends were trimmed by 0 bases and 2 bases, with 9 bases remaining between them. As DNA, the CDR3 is TGTGCCAGCAGCCAAGATCGGGGATACACAGATACGCAGTATTTT. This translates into CASSQDRGYTDTQYF.

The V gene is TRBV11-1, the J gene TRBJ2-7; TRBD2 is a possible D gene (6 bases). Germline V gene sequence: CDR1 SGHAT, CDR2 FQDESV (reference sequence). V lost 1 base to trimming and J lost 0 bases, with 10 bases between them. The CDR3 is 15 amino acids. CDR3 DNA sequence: TGTGCCAGCAGCTTAGAGGCGGGGAACTCCTACGAGCAGTACTTC. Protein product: CASSLEAGNSYEQYF.

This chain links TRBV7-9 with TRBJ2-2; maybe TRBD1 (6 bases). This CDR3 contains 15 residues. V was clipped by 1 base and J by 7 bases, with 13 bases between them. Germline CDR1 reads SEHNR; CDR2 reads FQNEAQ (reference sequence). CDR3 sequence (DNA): TGTGCCAGCAGCTTAGTGGGGGCGCATGGCGGGGAGCTGTTTTTT. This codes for CASSLVGAHGGELFF.

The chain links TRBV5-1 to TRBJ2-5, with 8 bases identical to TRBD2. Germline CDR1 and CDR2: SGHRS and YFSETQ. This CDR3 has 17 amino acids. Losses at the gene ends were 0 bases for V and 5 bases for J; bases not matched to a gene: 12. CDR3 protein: CASSLVTGTRNSETQYF. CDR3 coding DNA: TGCGCCAGCAGCTTGGTGACCGGGACTAGGAATTCTGAGACCCAGTACTTC. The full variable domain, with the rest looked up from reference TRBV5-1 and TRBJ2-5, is KAGVTQTPRYLIKTRGQQVTLSCSPISGHRSVSWYQQTPGQGLQFLFEYFSETQRNKGNFPGRFSGRQFSNSRSEMNVSTLELGDSALYLCASSLVTGTRNSETQYFGPGTRLLVL.

CDR3 coding DNA: TGCGCCAGCAGCTTGGGCAGGGGTGGAGGCTACACCTTC. Its protein product is CASSLGRGGGYTF. The chain links TRBV5-1 to TRBJ1-2; perhaps TRBD1 as D (6 bases). Germline loops: CDR1 SGHRS, CDR2 YFSETQ. This CDR3 spans 13 amino acids. V lost 0 bases and J lost 8, with 11 bases in between.

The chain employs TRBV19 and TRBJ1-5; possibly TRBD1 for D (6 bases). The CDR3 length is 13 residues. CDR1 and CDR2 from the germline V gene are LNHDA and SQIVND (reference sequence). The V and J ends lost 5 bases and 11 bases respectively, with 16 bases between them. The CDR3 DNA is TGTGCCAGTAGTCCCAGACAGGAAGGGTCCCAGCATTTT. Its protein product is CASSPRQEGSQHF.

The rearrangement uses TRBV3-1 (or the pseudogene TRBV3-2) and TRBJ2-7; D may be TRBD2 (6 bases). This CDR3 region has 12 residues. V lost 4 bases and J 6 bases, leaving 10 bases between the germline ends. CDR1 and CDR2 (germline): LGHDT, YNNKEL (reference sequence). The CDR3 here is CASSRRDSEQYF. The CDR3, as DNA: TGTGCCAGCAGCCGCCGGGACTCCGAGCAGTACTTC.

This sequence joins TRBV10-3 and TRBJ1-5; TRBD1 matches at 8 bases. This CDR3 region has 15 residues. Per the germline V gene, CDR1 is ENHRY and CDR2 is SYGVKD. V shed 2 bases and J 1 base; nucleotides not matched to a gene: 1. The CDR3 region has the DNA TGTGCCATCAGTGAGCGACAGGGGAGCAATCAGCCCCAGCATTTT. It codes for CAISERQGSNQPQHF.

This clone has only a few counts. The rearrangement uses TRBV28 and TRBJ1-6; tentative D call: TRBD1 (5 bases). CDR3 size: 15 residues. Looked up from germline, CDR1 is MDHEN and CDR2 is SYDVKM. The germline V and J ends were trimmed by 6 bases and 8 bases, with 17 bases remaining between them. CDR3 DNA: TGTGCCAGCAGACAGACGCTGGACATCTATTCACCCCTCCACTTT. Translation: CASRQTLDIYSPLHF.

The CDR3, as DNA: TGTGCCAGCAGTTTAAAGCCAGGGGGCGGTGGCACCATATATTTT. It yields the protein CASSLKPGGGGTIYF. The chain has TRBV27 and TRBJ1-3, with 8 bases lining up with TRBD1. The CDR3 length is 15 residues. V lost 2 bases and J lost 9; bases outside the gene matches: 9. Germline CDR1 is MNHEY and CDR2 is SMNVEV (reference sequence).

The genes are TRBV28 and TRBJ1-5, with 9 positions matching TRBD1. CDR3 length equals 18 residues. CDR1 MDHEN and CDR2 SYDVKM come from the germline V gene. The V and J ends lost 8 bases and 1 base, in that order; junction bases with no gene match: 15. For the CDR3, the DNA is TGTGCCAGCCATCCACAGGGGGCGCCTTGGTCGAGCAATCAGCCCCAGCATTTT. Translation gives CASHPQGAPWSSNQPQHF.

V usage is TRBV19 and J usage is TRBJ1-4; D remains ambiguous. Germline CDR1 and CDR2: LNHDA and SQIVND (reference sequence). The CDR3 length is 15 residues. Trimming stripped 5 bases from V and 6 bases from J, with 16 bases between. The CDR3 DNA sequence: TGTGCCAGTAGTTTCCGGCCGAGAGGTTATGAAAAACTGTTTTTT. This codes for CASSFRPRGYEKLFF.

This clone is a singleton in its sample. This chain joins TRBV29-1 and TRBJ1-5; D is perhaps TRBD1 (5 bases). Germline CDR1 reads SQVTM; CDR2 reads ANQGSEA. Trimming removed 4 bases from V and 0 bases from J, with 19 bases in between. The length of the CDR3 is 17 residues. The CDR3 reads CSVGFRAGGYSNQPQHF. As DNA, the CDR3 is TGCAGCGTTGGATTCAGGGCCGGGGGGTATAGCAATCAGCCCCAGCATTTT.

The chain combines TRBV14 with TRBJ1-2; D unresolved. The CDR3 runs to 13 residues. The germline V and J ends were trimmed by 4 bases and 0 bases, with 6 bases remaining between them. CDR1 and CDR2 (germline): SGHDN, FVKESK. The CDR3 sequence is CASSPTANYGYTF. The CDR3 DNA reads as TGTGCCAGCAGCCCCACAGCTAACTATGGCTACACCTTC.

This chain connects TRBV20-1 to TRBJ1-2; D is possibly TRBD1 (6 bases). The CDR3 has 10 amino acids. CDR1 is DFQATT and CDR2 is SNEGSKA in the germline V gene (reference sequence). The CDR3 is CKGNQAGDTF. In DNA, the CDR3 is TGCAAAGGGAACCAGGCAGGGGACACCTTC.

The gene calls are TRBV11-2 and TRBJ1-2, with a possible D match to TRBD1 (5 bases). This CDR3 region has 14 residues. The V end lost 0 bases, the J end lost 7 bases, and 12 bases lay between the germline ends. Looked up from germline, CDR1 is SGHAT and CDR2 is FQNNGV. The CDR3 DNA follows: TGTGCCAGCAGCTTAGATCTGACAGCTACTGGCTACACCTTC. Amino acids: CASSLDLTATGYTF. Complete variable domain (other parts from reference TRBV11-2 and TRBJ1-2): EAGVAQSPRYKIIEKRQSVAFWCNPISGHATLYWYQQILGQGPKLLIQFQNNGVVDDSQLPKDRFSAERLKGVDSTLKIQPAKLEDSAVYLCASSLDLTATGYTFGSGTRLTVV.

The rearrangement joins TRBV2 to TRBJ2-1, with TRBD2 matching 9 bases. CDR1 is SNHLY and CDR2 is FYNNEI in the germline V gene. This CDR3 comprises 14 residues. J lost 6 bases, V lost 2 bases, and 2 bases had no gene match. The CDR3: CASSELAGINEQFF. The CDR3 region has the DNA TGTGCCAGCAGTGAACTAGCGGGAATCAATGAGCAGTTCTTC. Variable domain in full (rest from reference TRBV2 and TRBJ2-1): EPEVTQTPSHQVTQMGQEVILRCVPISNHLYFYWYRQILGQKVEFLVSFYNNEISEKSEIFDDQFSVERPDGSNFTLKIRSTKLEDSAMYFCASSELAGINEQFFGPGTRLTVL.

The CDR3 protein is CASSEQGSDQPQHF. The CDR3 coding sequence is TGTGCCAGCTCAGAACAGGGTAGTGATCAGCCCCAGCATTTT. The V and J genes are TRBV18 and TRBJ1-5, with D perhaps TRBD1 (6 bases). Germline V gene sequence: CDR1 KGHSH, CDR2 LQKENI. V lost 5 bases to trimming and J lost 5 bases, with 13 bases between them. The CDR3 spans 14 residues.